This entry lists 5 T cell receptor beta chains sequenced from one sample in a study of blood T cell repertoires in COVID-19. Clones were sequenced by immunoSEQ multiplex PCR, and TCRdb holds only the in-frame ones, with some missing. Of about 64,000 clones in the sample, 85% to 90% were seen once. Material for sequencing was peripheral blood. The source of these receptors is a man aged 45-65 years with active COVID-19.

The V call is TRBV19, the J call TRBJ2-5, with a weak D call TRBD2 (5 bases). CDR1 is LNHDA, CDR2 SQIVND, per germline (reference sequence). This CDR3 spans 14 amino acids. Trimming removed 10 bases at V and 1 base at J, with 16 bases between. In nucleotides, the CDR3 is TGTGCCACGAGTAGGCGGGCGAGCCAAGAGACCCAGTACTTC. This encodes CATSRRASQETQYF.

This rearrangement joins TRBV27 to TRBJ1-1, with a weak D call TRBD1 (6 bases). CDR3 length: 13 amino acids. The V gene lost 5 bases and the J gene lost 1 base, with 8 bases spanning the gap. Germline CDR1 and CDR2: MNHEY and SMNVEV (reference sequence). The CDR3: CASSPGQNTEAFF. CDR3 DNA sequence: TGTGCCAGCAGTCCGGGACAGAACACTGAAGCTTTCTTT.

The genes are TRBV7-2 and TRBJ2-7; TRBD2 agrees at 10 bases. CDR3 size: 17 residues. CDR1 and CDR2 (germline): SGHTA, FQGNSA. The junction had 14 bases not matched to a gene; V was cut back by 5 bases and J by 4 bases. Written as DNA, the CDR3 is TGTGCCAGCAGCAACCACCGTGGGTTAGCGGGGGGATACGAGCAGTACTTC. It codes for CASSNHRGLAGGYEQYF.

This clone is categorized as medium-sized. CDR3 DNA sequence: TGTGCCAGCAGTTACGGGCTTGAAGGAGAAAAACTGTTTTTT. This codes for CASSYGLEGEKLFF. The gene calls are TRBV6-5 and TRBJ1-4, with unresolved D. Germline lookup yields CDR1 MNHEY and CDR2 SVGAGI. The CDR3 totals 14 residues. Trimming took 2 bases from V and 8 from J, leaving 12 bases between them.

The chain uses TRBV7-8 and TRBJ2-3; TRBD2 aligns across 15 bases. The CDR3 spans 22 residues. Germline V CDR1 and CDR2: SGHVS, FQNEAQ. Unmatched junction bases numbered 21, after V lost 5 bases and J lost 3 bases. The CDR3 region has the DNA TGTGCCAGCAGCCGTGGACTAGCGGGAGGGCCAGGCGGGTCGAAGACAACAGATACGCAGTATTTT. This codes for CASSRGLAGGPGGSKTTDTQYF.